This entry lists 25 T cell receptor beta chains sequenced from one sample in a study of blood T cells in healthy people across ages. The second PCR ran roughly 6 to 11 cycles with a sample-barcoded 5' primer and J-beta primers. TCRdb re-called the 5' RACE reads with MiXCR, one entry per CDR3 protein. This sample yields about 680,000 distinct CDR3 sequences, of which 45% to 50% are seen a single time; roughly a third belongs to the top ten. The specimen was blood. These receptors all stem from a woman aged 60 to 75 in good health.

The chain's CDR3 is CASSMVMYNEQFF. In DNA, the CDR3 is TGTGCCAGCTCCATGGTGATGTACAATGAGCAGTTCTTC. The rearrangement links TRBV2 to TRBJ2-1; D gene ambiguous. Germline assignment: CDR1 SNHLY and CDR2 FYNNEI. This CDR3 has 13 residues. V was clipped by 8 bases and J by 4 bases, with 12 bases between them.

This clonotype was seen a few times. The rearrangement joins TRBV29-1 to TRBJ2-3; TRBD1 agrees at 11 bases. CDR1 is SQVTM and CDR2 is ANQGSEA in the germline V gene. The V and J ends lost 6 bases and 5 bases, in that order; junction bases with no gene match: 4. The CDR3 runs to 13 residues. The CDR3 reads CSVGTGGKDTQYF. Here the CDR3 DNA reads TGCAGCGTGGGGACAGGGGGGAAAGATACGCAGTATTTT.

The V gene is TRBV3-1, the J gene TRBJ1-2; D is uncertain. The ends were cut back, 1 base at V and 7 bases at J, with 4 bases in the middle. The CDR3 length is 11 residues. Per the germline V gene, CDR1 is LGHDT and CDR2 is YNNKEL (reference sequence). This CDR3 is CASSQGAGYTF. DNA of the CDR3: TGTGCCAGCAGCCAAGGGGCTGGCTACACCTTC.

This clonotype was observed a handful of times. The chain combines TRBV29-1 with TRBJ1-1; D uncertain. V was cut by 6 bases and J by 10 bases, with 15 bases left in between. The CDR3 is made up of 11 amino acids. CDR1 and CDR2 from the germline V gene are SQVTM and ANQGSEA. The CDR3 is CSVDPVMGAFF. The CDR3 DNA reads as TGCAGCGTCGATCCGGTTATGGGAGCTTTCTTT.

The chain couples TRBV6-2 or TRBV6-3 to TRBJ2-7; 8 bases are a match to TRBD1. The germline gives CDR1 MNHEY, CDR2 SVGEGT. V lost 6 bases, J lost 1 base, and 8 bases stayed unmatched. The CDR3 has 15 amino acids. The CDR3 protein is CASRGNRDRSYEQYF. As DNA, the CDR3 is TGTGCCAGCAGGGGAAACCGGGACAGGTCCTACGAGCAGTACTTC.

CDR3 loop: CASSLRQGRNEQFF. The CDR3 bases are TGTGCCAGCAGTTTGCGGCAGGGGAGAAATGAGCAGTTCTTC. The genes are TRBV28 and TRBJ2-1, with D possibly being TRBD1 (6 bases). Trimming shortened V by 3 bases and J by 7 bases, and 13 bases separated the two germline ends. CDR3 length: 14 amino acids. CDR1 is MDHEN, CDR2 SYDVKM, per germline.

The genes are TRBV12-3 or TRBV12-4 and TRBJ2-5, with 13 bases matching TRBD2. The CDR3 runs 14 residues. The J segment lost 6 bases and the V segment lost 6 bases, leaving 4 bases of the junction unmatched. As DNA, the CDR3 is TGTGCCAGCAGAACTAGCGGGAGGGGTCAGACCCAGTACTTC. It encodes CASRTSGRGQTQYF.

This clonotype was counted a few times. The V and J genes are TRBV25-1 and TRBJ2-3, with TRBD2 identical over 10 bases. After removal of 5 bases from V and 3 bases from J, the junction contained 5 bases not matched to a gene. From germline, CDR1 is MGHDK and CDR2 SYGVNS. The CDR3 spans 15 residues. In DNA form, the CDR3 reads TGTGCCAGCAGTCTCTATAGCGGGAGGACAGATACGCAGTATTTT. Its translation: CASSLYSGRTDTQYF.

This clonotype was observed a few times. This sequence joins TRBV7-2 and TRBJ2-5; perhaps TRBD2 as D (6 bases). CDR3 length: 15 amino acids. V lost 0 bases and J 11 bases, leaving 19 bases between the germline ends. Germline V gene lookup returns CDR1 SGHTA and CDR2 FQGNSA. The CDR3 bases are TGTGCCAGCAGCTTAGCGGGAGGAACTTTCAATGAGCAGTACTTC. This sequence encodes CASSLAGGTFNEQYF.

The chain has TRBV25-1 and TRBJ1-4; the D gene is possibly TRBD1 (5 bases). Between the trimmed V and J ends, which lost 6 bases and 6 bases, there was a span of 11 bases. Germline V lookup: CDR1 MGHDK, CDR2 SYGVNS. This CDR3 is 13 amino acids long. The CDR3 nucleotides are TGTGCCAGCAGGGGACCGGGACATGAAAAACTGTTTTTT. It specifies CASRGPGHEKLFF.

This clonotype was observed a handful of times. J is TRBJ1-6 and V is TRBV6-6; D is ambiguous. Per the germline V gene, CDR1 is MNHNY and CDR2 is SVGAGI (reference sequence). V was pared by 2 bases and J by 7 bases, with 9 bases between. This CDR3 comprises 14 residues. CDR3 protein: CASSYEGSNSPLHF. In DNA, the CDR3 is TGTGCCAGCAGTTACGAAGGGAGCAATTCACCCCTCCACTTT.

This chain uses TRBV7-2 with TRBJ2-7; 11 bases match TRBD2. CDR3 length: 16 amino acids. The trim removed 5 bases at V and 3 bases at J, leaving 9 bases unmatched. The germline CDR1 and CDR2 sequences are SGHTA and FQGNSA. This CDR3 reads CASSTSLGTSGYEQYF. The CDR3 region has the DNA TGTGCCAGCAGCACCTCCCTCGGGACTAGCGGCTACGAGCAGTACTTC.

In this sample, this clonotype turned up a few times. The chain combines TRBV29-1 with TRBJ2-1; TRBD2 matches 15 bases. Trimming cost V 6 bases and J 9 bases; bases outside gene matches: 9. The length of the CDR3 is 15 residues. Germline V lookup: CDR1 SQVTM, CDR2 ANQGSEA. CDR3 amino acids: CSVAGLAGGRGEQFF. CDR3 coding DNA: TGCAGCGTCGCGGGACTAGCGGGAGGTCGGGGTGAGCAGTTCTTC.

The V and J genes are TRBV2 and TRBJ2-7; 8 bases line up with TRBD1. After removal of 6 bases from V and 0 bases from J, the junction contained 4 bases not matched to a gene. The CDR3 loop spans 14 amino acids. The germline V gene has CDR1 SNHLY and CDR2 FYNNEI. CDR3 in DNA: TGTGCCAGCAGACCCAGGGGGCACTCCTACGAGCAGTACTTC. This sequence encodes CASRPRGHSYEQYF.

This clonotype was seen only a few times. The rearrangement links TRBV12-3 or TRBV12-4 to TRBJ2-1; TRBD2 matches at 8 bases. This CDR3 has 14 residues. With 6 bases clipped from V and 7 bases from J, the junction kept 8 bases outside the gene matches. CDR3 in amino acids: CASSGGLAWNEQFF. The DNA of the CDR3 is TGTGCCAGCAGCGGAGGACTAGCTTGGAATGAGCAGTTCTTC.

This clonotype occurred a few times. This chain uses TRBV27 with TRBJ2-7; D might be TRBD1 (5 bases). The CDR3 sequence is 14 residues long. V lost 5 bases to trimming and J lost 2 bases, with 13 bases between them. Germline lookup yields CDR1 MNHEY and CDR2 SMNVEV (reference sequence). CDR3 protein: CASSLDIRAYEQYF. CDR3 in DNA: TGTGCCAGCAGTCTGGACATTCGTGCCTACGAGCAGTACTTC.

V is TRBV5-1 and J is TRBJ2-3; either TRBD1 or TRBD2 may fit D (5 bases each). Germline-derived CDR1 and CDR2 are SGHRS and YFSETQ. The CDR3 length is 14 residues. V gave up 4 bases and J gave up 2 bases, with 11 bases separating them. As DNA, the CDR3 is TGCGCCAGCAGCGGAAGGGACCCCACAGATACGCAGTATTTT. Residues: CASSGRDPTDTQYF.

This clonotype was seen a single time. This chain joins TRBV15 and TRBJ2-5; TRBD2 is a possible D gene (6 bases). This CDR3 region has 16 residues. The germline V gene has CDR1 LNHNV and CDR2 YYDKDF (reference sequence). V dropped 1 base and J dropped 3 bases, with 15 bases sitting between them. This chain's CDR3 is CATSRGAGTGEETQYF. The CDR3 DNA reads as TGTGCCACCAGCAGAGGTGCAGGGACGGGGGAAGAGACCCAGTACTTC.

This clonotype appeared many times. The gene calls are TRBV29-1 and TRBJ2-7; 9 nucleotides align to TRBD1. With V trimmed by 7 bases and J by 6 bases, 7 bases remained unmatched. Germline V gives CDR1 SQVTM, CDR2 ANQGSEA. The CDR3 totals 12 residues. CDR3 protein: CSAGQGLLEQYF. CDR3 nucleotide sequence: TGCAGCGCCGGACAGGGGCTTCTCGAGCAGTACTTC.

The V and J genes are TRBV11-2 and TRBJ1-1; no clear D gene. Looked up from germline, CDR1 is SGHAT and CDR2 is FQNNGV. The length of the CDR3 is 14 residues. Trimming pared 1 base from V and 11 bases from J, leaving 17 bases between. The CDR3 DNA reads as TGTGCCAGCAGCTTAGCGATCTTATCCCCCTGGGCTTTCTTT. Amino acid sequence: CASSLAILSPWAFF.

This clonotype is a singleton in its sample. This chain uses TRBV5-8 with TRBJ1-5; D not resolved. V lost 2 bases and J 10 bases, leaving 13 bases between the germline ends. The CDR3 spans 13 residues. CDR1 is SGHTS, CDR2 YDEGEE, per germline. This chain's CDR3 is CASSFLDAGPQHF. In DNA, the CDR3 is TGTGCCAGCAGCTTCTTGGATGCGGGACCCCAGCATTTT.

This clonotype was detected only a few times. The chain employs TRBV24-1 and TRBJ2-1, with D possibly being TRBD2 (7 bases). V was pared by 5 bases and J by 7 bases, with 14 bases between. Germline CDR1 and CDR2: KGHDR and SFDVKD. This CDR3 comprises 14 residues. This CDR3 is CATSVGGAKNEQFF. The CDR3 DNA follows: TGTGCCACCAGTGTAGGGGGGGCGAAAAATGAGCAGTTCTTC.

This clonotype was detected a few times. The chain has TRBV4-3 and TRBJ2-2; 8 positions match TRBD2. The V gene end was trimmed by 2 bases and the J gene end by 6 bases; junction bases not matched to a gene: 8. The CDR3 covers 16 residues. The germline V gene encodes CDR1 LGHNA and CDR2 YSLEER. CDR3 residues: CASSQPGTRGSGELFF. The DNA for the CDR3 is TGCGCCAGCAGCCAACCCGGGACTAGAGGGTCCGGGGAGCTGTTTTTT.

This chain joins TRBV12-3 or TRBV12-4 and TRBJ2-7; no clear D. Trimming removed 2 bases at V and 6 bases at J, with 14 bases between. This CDR3 has 14 residues. The DNA of the CDR3 is TGTGCCAGCAGTTTACCGGACGGCCCTGGCGAGCAGTACTTC. Translating it yields CASSLPDGPGEQYF.

V gene TRBV20-1 combines with J gene TRBJ1-5; a weak D match, TRBD1 (5 bases). CDR3 size: 13 residues. V shed 1 base and J shed 5 bases, with 9 bases lying between them. From germline, CDR1 is DFQATT and CDR2 SNEGSKA (reference sequence). In DNA form, the CDR3 reads TGCAGTGCTAGAGTCCAGGGAGATCAGCCCCAGCATTTT. It encodes CSARVQGDQPQHF.